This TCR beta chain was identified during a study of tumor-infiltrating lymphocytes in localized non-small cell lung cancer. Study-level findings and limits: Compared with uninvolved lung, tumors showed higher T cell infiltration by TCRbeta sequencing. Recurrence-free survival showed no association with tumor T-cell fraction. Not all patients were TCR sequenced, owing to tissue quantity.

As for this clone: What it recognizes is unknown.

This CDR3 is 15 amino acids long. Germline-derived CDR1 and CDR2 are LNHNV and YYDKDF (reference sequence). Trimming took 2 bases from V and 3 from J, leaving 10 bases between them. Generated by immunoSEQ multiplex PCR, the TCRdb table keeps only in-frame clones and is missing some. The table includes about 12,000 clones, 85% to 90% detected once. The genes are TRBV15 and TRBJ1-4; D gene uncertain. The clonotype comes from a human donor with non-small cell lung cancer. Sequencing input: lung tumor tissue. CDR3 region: CATSRIIGANEKLFF. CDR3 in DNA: TGTGCCACCAGCAGAATTATCGGTGCTAATGAAAAACTGTTTTTT.